This entry describes one T cell receptor (beta chain). Which antigen it targets is not known. No much larger clone is present one base from it, and per-base qualities are unavailable. The immunoSEQ Assay was used to sequence TCRbeta CDR3 regions. After extraction, genomic DNA underwent amplification by bias-controlled multiplex PCR, followed by high-throughput sequencing. On the study's bioinformatics: To quantify the absolute abundance of each unique TCRbeta CDR3 region, sequences were collapsed and filtered. T cell fraction was estimated by normalizing TCRbeta template counts to usable DNA, which was measured by amplifying reference genes present in all nucleated cells. Repertoire TCRs were annotated as SARS-CoV-2-specific when V gene, CDR3 amino acid sequence and J gene were exactly matched to a known reactive TCR set. The reference SARS-CoV-2 TCR set was derived from MIRA and filtered for enrichment in COVID-19-positive ImmuneCODE repertoires, a step that removed public or cross-reactive TCRs. Based on the MIRA antigens, annotated TCRs were further analysed at the level of specific ORF or position within ORF. Depth was the summed frequency of annotated unique rearrangements, while breadth was defined as annotated unique rearrangements over total unique productive rearrangements. TCR breadth was compared between groups using two-sided Wilcoxon rank-sum tests. TCRdb retrieved this table from immuneACCESS and kept in-frame rearrangements only. Not all clones are present; in checked studies, unresolved V genes account for under half, and no reason is known for the remainder. V, J and clone size derive from that table, while D and trimming were established from the DNA sequence. In all, the sample holds 350,000 to 400,000 clones, and over 75% of those were seen once. In total, the top ten clones hold 1.9% of the sample.

The sample belongs to a study of Ad26.COV2.S vaccination and SARS-CoV-2 variants (dated by TCRdb to about 2021). A note on the overall study: Donors in the vaccine arm were drawn from COV1001, a phase I-IIa trial of Ad26.COV2.S in healthy adults that was multicentre, randomized, double-blind and placebo-controlled. Ad26.COV2.S was given intramuscularly at 5x10^10 or 1x10^11 viral particles, as a single shot or as two shots 56 days apart. Trial participants were randomized into five groups of five, in which low-dose or high-dose Ad26.COV2.S was given once or twice, or placebo was given on both occasions. The TCR-sequenced set comprised about 32 samples: approximately 19 Ad26.COV2.S vaccine recipients, 5 placebo recipients and 8 SARS-CoV-2 convalescent individuals. Throughout the experiments and outcome assessment, investigators stayed blinded to trial group allocation. TCRbeta repertoire sequencing was used to assess the specificity and breadth of SARS-CoV-2-reactive T cell receptors after Ad26.COV2.S vaccination. Broad study findings and their caveats: According to the authors, total T cell responses may have been underestimated by the TCR breadth and depth analyses. The study lacked the statistical power to compare responses across vaccine doses or regimens. Spike-specific TCR breadth was higher in Ad26.COV2.S recipients than in placebo recipients (P = 0.0014). After vaccination, substantial breadth of spike-specific CD8+ and CD4+ T cell responses was reported. Non-spike TCR breadth was comparable between vaccine and placebo recipients, consistent with the vaccine containing only spike.

The germline V gene (reference sequence) gives CDR1 as SGHNT and CDR2 as YYREEE. The junction shows trimming of 3 bases on V and 3 bases on J, plus 9 bases between the germline ends. Reading from cysteine to phenylalanine, the CDR3 counts 13 amino acids. Only the CDR3 DNA is retained, 39 bases long and in frame from the first base. This specimen's treatment or condition label, per the study, means: approximately 18 received Ad26.COV2.S at low or high dose, single or two shots; several received placebo; per-sample allocation not given. For vaccine and placebo recipients, repertoires were sequenced using samples collected on day 63 after the first injection. Between 29 July and 7 August 2020, Cohort 1b enrolled 25 adults aged 18-55 years at one site in Boston, USA. Ad26.COV2.S consisted of a replication-incompetent adenovirus type 26 vector by which a prefusion-stabilized SARS-CoV-2 spike protein from the original Wuhan strain was expressed.

The sequence links TRBV5-4 to TRBJ2-5, with a tentative D gene TRBD2 over 5 matching bases. The sequencing here drew on peripheral blood, taken in a trial of Ad26.COV2.S vaccine versus placebo. The sequence was obtained from a person aged 18-60 years who received the Ad26.COV2.S COVID-19 vaccine or a placebo. For the CDR3, the sequence is CASSSGEKETQYF. DNA sequence: TGTGCCAGCAGCTCCGGGGAAAAAGAGACCCAGTACTTC.